This TCR beta chain was captured in a study of cytomegalovirus exposure and HLA in healthy donors. General study findings and limits: Later analysis indicated greater clonal expansion among HLA-associated TCR beta chains than among equally common other chains. Researchers catalogued some 160 TCR beta chains as cytomegalovirus-associated. Using the classifier, cytomegalovirus status was reportedly diagnosed with high specificity and sensitivity.

The study ran its PCR with 60 Vbeta and 13 Jbeta primers. Method: immunoSEQ multiplex PCR; TCRdb's copy keeps in-frame clones and lacks some. The data contain some 130,000 clones, roughly 80% of them singletons. V gave up 5 bases and J gave up 1 base, with 9 bases separating them. Per germline, CDR1 SQVTM and CDR2 ANQGSEA. The CDR3 sequence is 13 residues long. With regard to this clone: The antigen is undetermined.

The receptor comes from a man aged 25 to 40 in good health and CMV-seronegative. Material: PBMCs. The V and J genes are TRBV29-1 and TRBJ1-5; TRBD1 might be the D (5 bases). CDR3 bases: TGCAGCGTTCAGGCAGGGAGCAATCAGCCCCAGCATTTT. Residues: CSVQAGSNQPQHF.